The 4 T cell receptor beta chains reported below all come from one sample, sequenced in a study of glioma-infiltrating T cells after dendritic cell vaccination. Produced via immunoSEQ multiplex PCR; TCRdb's table is partial and in-frame only. In the table there are more than 85,000 clones, over 75% of which are singletons. The sequencing here drew on blood, taken before dendritic cell vaccination. The receptors originated from a human donor with glioblastoma.

The chain recombines TRBV5-6 with TRBJ1-4; 7 positions match TRBD1. The CDR3 totals 16 residues. V gave up 7 bases and J gave up 2 bases; unmatched junction bases: 11. CDR1 is SGHDT and CDR2 is YYEEEE in the germline V gene. The CDR3 DNA follows: TGTGCCAGCCGACGACAGGGTTCTTCGACTAATGAAAAACTGTTTTTT. Translating gives CASRRQGSSTNEKLFF.

The V and J genes are TRBV5-1 and TRBJ1-2; the match to TRBD1 covers 11 bases. The V and J ends lost 4 bases and 6 bases, in that order; junction bases with no gene match: 5. Germline V lookup: CDR1 SGHRS, CDR2 YFSETQ. CDR3 size: 14 residues. The CDR3 reads CASSPDRGLNGYTF. The CDR3 DNA follows: TGCGCCAGCAGCCCGGACAGGGGGCTTAATGGCTACACCTTC.

This rearrangement joins TRBV7-6 to TRBJ1-1; 10 bases line up with TRBD1. Germline V gene data show CDR1 as SGHVS and CDR2 as FNYEAQ. The CDR3 has 14 amino acids. V was clipped by 4 bases and J by 5 bases; unmatched bases: 4. The CDR3 DNA follows: TGTGCCAGCAGCTCCAGACAGGGGGCGACTGAAGCTTTCTTT. It specifies CASSSRQGATEAFF.

This chain connects TRBV7-9 to TRBJ2-1; tentative D call: TRBD1 (6 bases). The CDR3 totals 11 residues. The V end lost 3 bases, the J end lost 9 bases, and 6 bases lay between the germline ends. Per the germline V gene, CDR1 is SEHNR and CDR2 is FQNEAQ (reference sequence). The CDR3 is CASSLGAEQFF. The CDR3 DNA sequence: TGTGCCAGCAGCTTGGGGGCTGAGCAGTTCTTC.